Listed below are T cell receptor beta chains from one sample, sequenced in a study of technical replicates of blood from several donors. Produced via immunoSEQ multiplex PCR; TCRdb's table is partial and in-frame only. The data show tens of thousands of clones, with 95% seen just once and roughly 0.28% held by the top ten. Sequenced: T cells isolated from PBMCs. The receptors stem from a human donor in good health. Both conserved end residues are part of each CDR3. A D gene is named only where the DNA matches it firmly.

v_gene	d_gene	j_gene	CDR3nt	CDR3aa
TRBV5-1	TRBD1	TRBJ1-2	TGCGCCAGCAGCATCGACAGGGGGAAGAGTGGCTACACCTTC	CASSIDRGKSGYTF
TRBV7-2	NA	TRBJ2-6	TGTGCCAGCAGCGAAGGGGTACGGATCAACGTCCTGACTTTC	CASSEGVRINVLTF
TRBV5-1	NA	TRBJ2-3	TGCGCCAGCAGCACCCGGGACTCCGCCGATACGCAGTATTTT	CASSTRDSADTQYF
TRBV6-5	TRBD1	TRBJ1-2	TGTGCCAGCAGTTCCCCAGGGGGCGGCTATGGCTACACCTTC	CASSSPGGGYGYTF
TRBV10-2	NA	TRBJ2-3	TGCGCCAGCAGCCCCTTCAGTGGGGCAAACACAGATACGCAGTATTTT	CASSPFSGANTDTQYF
TRBV19	TRBD2	TRBJ2-3	TGTGCCAGTAGTATCGAAGCGGGAGGCACAGATACGCAGTATTTT	CASSIEAGGTDTQYF
TRBV2	TRBD2	TRBJ2-3	TGTGCCAGCAGTTCACTAGCGGATACGCAGTATTTT	CASSSLADTQYF
TRBV7-9	NA	TRBJ1-1	TGTGCCAGCAGCTCCACAGTAAACACTGAAGCTTTCTTT	CASSSTVNTEAFF
TRBV29-1	NA	TRBJ2-3	TGCAGCGTTGAAGAGGGCCCAGATACGCAGTATTTT	CSVEEGPDTQYF
TRBV7-9	NA	TRBJ2-5	TGTGCCAGCAGCCCTTACAACCTAGTACGGGAGACCCAGTACTTC	CASSPYNLVRETQYF
TRBV18	TRBD1	TRBJ1-1	TGTGCCAGCTCACCACAGGGGGCGCCCACTGAAGCTTTCTTT	CASSPQGAPTEAFF
TRBV5-8	NA	TRBJ2-1	TGTGCCAGCAGCCCACGGGTGCTAGGCTACAATGAGCAGTTCTTC	CASSPRVLGYNEQFF
TRBV4-1	NA	TRBJ2-2	TGCGCCAGCAGCCCTGTGAAGGGGAAATATGTCGGGGAGCTGTTTTTT	CASSPVKGKYVGELFF
TRBV5-4	NA	TRBJ2-7	TGTGCCAGCAGCGGATCCGAACAGGGCAACGAGCAGTACTTC	CASSGSEQGNEQYF